This T cell receptor (beta chain) is drawn from a study of early T cells in non-severe SARS-CoV-2 infection (dated by TCRdb to the early 2020s). For context, the study as a whole: TCR sequencing used bulk RNA from unsorted whole blood, so alpha and beta chains could not be paired. Summary of the overall study and its limitations: Matching against VDJdb was skewed toward anti-spike CD8 responses, likely underestimated virus-specific expansions, and missed private and CD4 specificities.

This clonotype was counted many times. This receptor's antigen is unknown. Base quality data are lacking; no much larger clone is found one base away. The study was a case-control design nested within a healthcare worker cohort in London, UK, with weekly nasopharyngeal swab PCR tests and blood sampling. Healthcare workers were recruited during the week of the UK lockdown, between 23 and 31 March 2020, and followed weekly for up to roughly 16 weeks. The library was obtained by 5' RACE. The sequencing machine was a NextSeq 500. Unique molecular identifiers were attached to individual cDNA molecules in the TCR library protocol so that sequencing error and PCR bias could be corrected. TCR alpha and beta chains were both sequenced, and the abundances of alpha and beta sequences in each sample were closely correlated with each other. On the authors' methods: Decombinator V4 was used to annotate TCR sequences for V gene, J gene and CDR3. Expanded TCRs were defined as changing significantly between any two time points under a Poisson model with p below 0.0001. TCR abundances were normalised to the total number of TCRs sequenced per sample and expressed as counts per million. VDJdb, accessed on 1 November 2021, was searched for TCRs annotated for CMV, EBV and SARS-CoV-2, and TCRs annotated for more than one antigen were excluded. TCRdb ran its own pipeline on the public reads, namely fastp trimming at Q25 and MiXCR clone calling, and kept in-frame beta chains. Here each entry gathers all rows of one CDR3 protein and keeps the most common genes and DNA. The V and J calls and clone size come from TCRdb's table, not from the authors' own analysis. The sample has roughly 50,000 distinct CDR3 sequences on record, around 8% of them singletons. The ten largest clones represent about a tenth of the sample.

Sequencing was carried out using whole blood. The TCR originated in an adult who was a healthcare worker with PCR-confirmed SARS-CoV-2 infection or an uninfected control (not recorded which).

Here the CDR3 is given as CASSDTGTSDTQYF. The DNA reads TGTGCCAGCAGTGACACGGGCACGTCAGATACGCAGTATTTT. The V and J genes are TRBV6-4 and TRBJ2-3; no D gene can be assigned with confidence. At the junction V is shortened by 2 bases and J by 4 bases, with 10 bases in between. Taken from the germline V gene, the CDR1 and CDR2 loops are MRHNA and SNTAGT. The CDR3 measures 14 amino acids from cysteine to phenylalanine. Left in the record is the CDR3 DNA by itself, 42 bases read in frame from the first base.